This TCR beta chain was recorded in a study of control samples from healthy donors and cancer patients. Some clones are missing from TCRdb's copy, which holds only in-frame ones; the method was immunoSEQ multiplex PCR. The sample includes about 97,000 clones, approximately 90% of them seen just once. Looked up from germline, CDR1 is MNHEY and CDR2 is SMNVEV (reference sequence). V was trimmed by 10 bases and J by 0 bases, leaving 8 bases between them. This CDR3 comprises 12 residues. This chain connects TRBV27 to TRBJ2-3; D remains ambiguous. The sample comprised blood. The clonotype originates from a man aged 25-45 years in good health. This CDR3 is CAIMDSTDTQYF. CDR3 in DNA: TGTGCCATCATGGACAGCACAGATACGCAGTATTTT.